A selection of T cell receptor beta chains follows, all from one sample in a study of blood T cell repertoires in COVID-19. TCRdb's table, derived via immunoSEQ multiplex PCR, lists solely in-frame clones and lacks some. The data show a few hundred thousand clones, with roughly 91% seen just once and roughly 2.9% held by the top ten. Sequencing was performed on PBMCs or T cells enriched from blood (not recorded which). These receptor sequences come from a woman between 45 and 65 years old who had been exposed to COVID-19. The CDR3 runs from the conserved cysteine through the conserved F or W. The D gene is left open where the match is weak. Size is omitted from some rows. Given values are once, few, many or a class for expanded clones.

CAWSPPGGGRFNYGYTF | TGTGCCTGGAGTCCCCCGGGCGGGGGGCGTTTTAACTATGGCTACACCTTC | TRBJ1-2 | TRBV30 | . | .
CASSPGDYGYTF | TGTGCCAGCAGCCCCGGGGACTATGGCTACACCTTC | TRBJ1-2 | TRBV3-1/TRBV3-2 | . | .
CASSAKGHRVYGYTF | TGTGCCAGCAGTGCGAAAGGGCACAGGGTCTATGGCTACACCTTC | TRBJ1-2 | TRBV28 | . | .
CASSAPQGVWTGANVLTF | TGTGCCAGCAGTGCCCCACAGGGGGTCTGGACAGGGGCCAACGTCCTGACTTTC | TRBJ2-6 | TRBV6-1 | . | TRBD1
CASSSQGWDEQYF | TGTGCCAGCAGTTCGCAGGGATGGGACGAGCAGTACTTC | TRBJ2-7 | TRBV12-3/TRBV12-4 | . | .
CASSQTGGTGELFF | TGTGCCAGCAGCCAGACAGGGGGCACCGGGGAGCTGTTTTTT | TRBJ2-2 | TRBV3-1/TRBV3-2 | . | TRBD1
CAISESLTDRGAASNQPQHF | TGTGCCATCAGTGAGTCCCTGACGGACAGGGGGGCGGCAAGCAATCAGCCCCAGCATTTT | TRBJ1-5 | TRBV10-3 | . | TRBD1
CASSLAGASREDYTF | TGTGCCAGCAGCTTAGCGGGGGCCTCCAGGGAAGACTACACCTTC | TRBJ1-2 | TRBV7-9 | once | .
CASSLQGYGYNEQFF | TGTGCCAGTAGTCTTCAGGGGTACGGATACAATGAGCAGTTCTTC | TRBJ2-1 | TRBV19 | . | .
CASSLRGTSNTGELFF | TGTGCCAGCAGCTTAAGGGGGACATCGAACACCGGGGAGCTGTTTTTT | TRBJ2-2 | TRBV13 | . | .
CASSPWTGANTGELFF | TGTGCCAGCAGTCCATGGACAGGGGCGAACACCGGGGAGCTGTTTTTT | TRBJ2-2 | TRBV3-1/TRBV3-2 | . | TRBD1
CSALQGSGYTF | TGCAGTGCCCTACAGGGGTCTGGCTACACCTTC | TRBJ1-2 | TRBV20-1 | . | TRBD1
CASSLTGTHEQYF | TGTGCCAGCAGTTTGACAGGGACCCACGAGCAGTACTTC | TRBJ2-7 | TRBV27 | . | TRBD1
CASSSPSGGTTDTQYF | TGCGCCAGCAGCTCCCCTAGCGGGGGGACCACAGATACGCAGTATTTT | TRBJ2-3 | TRBV5-1 | . | TRBD2
CASSPAGDIRYSPLHF | TGCGCCAGCAGCCCGGCGGGAGACATTAGGTATTCACCCCTCCACTTT | TRBJ1-6 | TRBV5-1 | . | .
CASSPLYGTQSSYEQYF | TGTGCCAGCAGCCCTCTATACGGAACACAGAGCTCCTACGAGCAGTACTTC | TRBJ2-7 | TRBV3-1/TRBV3-2 | . | .
CASSIDTSRYEQYF | TGTGCCAGCAGCATAGACACCTCTCGCTACGAGCAGTACTTC | TRBJ2-7 | TRBV7-2 | . | .
CASSVTQGVNSPLHF | TGTGCCAGCAGCGTTACACAGGGGGTCAATTCACCCCTCCACTTT | TRBJ1-6 | TRBV5-4 | . | TRBD1
CAISSEQGARGYTF | TGTGCCATCAGTTCTGAACAGGGGGCTCGAGGCTACACCTTC | TRBJ1-2 | TRBV10-3 | . | TRBD1
CASSPGGDGPLHF | TGCGCCAGCAGCCCGGGAGGGGACGGACCCCTCCACTTT | TRBJ1-6 | TRBV5-1 | . | .
CAIQRGPNTGELFF | TGTGCCATCCAGCGGGGGCCTAACACCGGGGAGCTGTTTTTT | TRBJ2-2 | TRBV2 | . | TRBD2
CASSLLAGGQETQYF | TGTGCCAGTAGTCTACTAGCGGGGGGGCAAGAGACCCAGTACTTC | TRBJ2-5 | TRBV19 | . | TRBD2
CASSSRHTGGEDTQYF | TGTGCCAGCAGCTCTAGACATACAGGGGGCGAGGATACGCAGTATTTT | TRBJ2-3 | TRBV7-2 | . | TRBD1
CASSRQTNTEAFF | TGTGCCAGCAGCAGACAGACGAACACTGAAGCTTTCTTT | TRBJ1-1 | TRBV5-5 | . | .
CASSDSNQASPLHF | TGTGCCAGCAGTGACTCGAATCAAGCTTCACCCCTCCACTTT | TRBJ1-6 | TRBV6-4 | . | .
CASSPRQGFSGNTIYF | TGTGCCAGCAGCCCCAGACAGGGGTTCTCTGGAAACACCATATATTTT | TRBJ1-3 | TRBV3-1/TRBV3-2 | . | TRBD1
CAISRTGNTDTQYF | TGTGCCATCAGCAGGACAGGGAACACAGATACGCAGTATTTT | TRBJ2-3 | TRBV10-3 | . | TRBD1
CSASRDSGRADTQYF | TGCAGTGCTAGTAGGGACTCGGGACGGGCAGATACGCAGTATTTT | TRBJ2-3 | TRBV20-1 | . | .
CASSLGVGTRGTDTQYF | TGTGCCAGCAGCTTAGGAGTGGGGACTAGGGGCACAGATACGCAGTATTTT | TRBJ2-3 | TRBV7-8 | . | TRBD2
CASISGGTNEKLFF | TGTGCCAGCATTTCAGGGGGCACTAATGAAAAACTGTTTTTT | TRBJ1-4 | TRBV2 | . | TRBD1
CASRPMTGGGMNTEAFF | TGTGCCAGCAGGCCAATGACAGGGGGCGGTATGAACACTGAAGCTTTCTTT | TRBJ1-1 | TRBV2 | few | TRBD1
CSVEFLAGYEQFF | TGCAGCGTTGAGTTCCTAGCGGGGTATGAGCAGTTCTTC | TRBJ2-1 | TRBV29-1 | . | TRBD2
CASTPRQGFNTEAFF | TGTGCCAGTACCCCTAGACAGGGATTCAACACTGAAGCTTTCTTT | TRBJ1-1 | TRBV19 | . | TRBD1
CSVGQGNYGYTF | TGCAGCGTCGGACAGGGGAACTATGGCTACACCTTC | TRBJ1-2 | TRBV29-1 | . | TRBD1
CASKRGGQGKYTYEQYF | TGTGCCAGCAAAAGGGGGGGGCAGGGGAAATATACCTACGAGCAGTACTTC | TRBJ2-7 | TRBV2 | once | .
CAWSVRLAVEQFF | TGTGCCTGGAGTGTAAGGTTAGCCGTTGAGCAGTTCTTC | TRBJ2-1 | TRBV30 | once | .
CSVGGGAYEQFF | TGCAGCGTTGGCGGGGGGGCCTATGAGCAGTTCTTC | TRBJ2-1 | TRBV29-1 | . | TRBD2
CASSASNTQYF | TGTGCCAGCAGCGCCAGTAATACGCAGTATTTT | TRBJ2-3 | TRBV7-8 | . | .
CASSQGLLNSYEQYF | TGTGCCAGCAGCCAAGGACTACTTAACTCCTACGAGCAGTACTTC | TRBJ2-7 | TRBV3-1/TRBV3-2 | . | .
CASSIPGQGRDTQYF | TGTGCCAGTAGTATACCGGGACAGGGGCGGGATACGCAGTATTTT | TRBJ2-3 | TRBV19 | . | TRBD1
CASILDRGNTIYF | . | TRBJ1-3 | TRBV2 | . | .
CASSLGYGQGAVDTQYF | TGTGCCAGCAGCTTAGGCTACGGACAGGGGGCAGTAGATACGCAGTATTTT | TRBJ2-3 | TRBV11-3 | . | TRBD1
CASSPRTGRVEQYF | TGTGCCAGCAGTCCCCGGACAGGGCGGGTCGAGCAGTACTTC | TRBJ2-7 | TRBV27 | . | TRBD1
CASSTGGAYNEQFF | TGTGCCAGCAGCACAGGGGGCGCGTACAATGAGCAGTTCTTC | TRBJ2-1 | TRBV28 | . | TRBD1
CASSPGTGIGEVQYF | TGTGCCAGCTCACCAGGGACAGGGATCGGGGAAGTGCAGTACTTC | TRBJ2-7 | TRBV18 | . | TRBD1
CASSEGQGAIDTQYF | TGTGCCAGCAGTGAAGGACAGGGGGCCATAGATACGCAGTATTTT | TRBJ2-3 | TRBV6-1 | . | TRBD1